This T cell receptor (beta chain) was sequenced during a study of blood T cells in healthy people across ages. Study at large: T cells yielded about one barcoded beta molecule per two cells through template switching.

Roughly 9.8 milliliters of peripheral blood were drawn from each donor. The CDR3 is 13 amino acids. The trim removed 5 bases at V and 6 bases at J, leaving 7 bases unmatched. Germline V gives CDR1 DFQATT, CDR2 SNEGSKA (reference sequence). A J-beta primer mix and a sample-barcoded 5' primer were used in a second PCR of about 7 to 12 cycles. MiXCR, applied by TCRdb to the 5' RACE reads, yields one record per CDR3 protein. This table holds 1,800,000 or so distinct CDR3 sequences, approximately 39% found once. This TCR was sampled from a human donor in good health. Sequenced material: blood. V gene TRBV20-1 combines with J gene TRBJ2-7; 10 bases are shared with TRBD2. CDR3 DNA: TGCAGTGCTCCCGGGACTAGCGTCTCCGAGCAGTACTTC. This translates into CSAPGTSVSEQYF.